These 3 T cell receptor beta chains came from one sample sequenced in a study of cytomegalovirus exposure and HLA in healthy donors. Libraries were prepared by immunoSEQ multiplex PCR; TCRdb keeps only in-frame clonotypes and omits some of them. The sample lists about 110,000 clones, less than 90% occurring once. Sequenced input: PBMCs. Receptor source: a young woman in good health and CMV-seropositive.

The chain recombines TRBV28 with TRBJ2-7; D might be TRBD1 (6 bases). This CDR3 has 15 residues. The germline V gene encodes CDR1 MDHEN and CDR2 SYDVKM. Between the trimmed V and J ends, which lost 2 bases and 4 bases, there was a span of 15 bases. DNA of the CDR3: TGTGCCAGCAGTTTAAGTGGCACAGGGAGTTACGAGCAGTACTTC. Its translation: CASSLSGTGSYEQYF.

The chain couples TRBV11-2 to TRBJ2-1; 8 bases are shared with TRBD2. The germline CDR1 and CDR2 sequences are SGHAT and FQNNGV. Trimming cost V 5 bases and J 4 bases; bases outside gene matches: 7. CDR3 size: 15 residues. The CDR3 DNA reads as TGTGCCAGCAGCGCCCGGGGACTAGTGTACAATGAGCAGTTCTTC. This codes for CASSARGLVYNEQFF.

This clone occurred a few times. The gene calls are TRBV4-1 and TRBJ2-7; 11 bases match TRBD1. Unmatched junction bases numbered 9, after V lost 3 bases and J lost 5 bases. Looked up from germline, CDR1 is MGHRA and CDR2 is YSYEKL. The CDR3 sequence is 16 residues long. The DNA for the CDR3 is TGCGCCAGCAGCCATACACCGGGACAGGGGGTTGACGAGCAGTACGTC. Translation gives CASSHTPGQGVDEQYV.